The 14 T cell receptor beta chains reported below all come from one sample, sequenced in a study of cytomegalovirus exposure and HLA in healthy donors. The study ran its PCR with 60 Vbeta and 13 Jbeta primers. Using immunoSEQ multiplex PCR, the repertoire was profiled, and TCRdb retains in-frame clones only, with some absent. Its clone listing holds roughly 70,000 clones. Sequencing was performed on PBMCs. The receptors were sampled from a female donor in good health and CMV-seropositive.

The chain links TRBV6-5 to TRBJ1-2, with 12 bases identical to TRBD1. V trimming: 0 bases; J trimming: 8 bases; junction bases outside the gene matches: 7. Germline CDR1 is MNHEY and CDR2 is SVGAGI. The CDR3 covers 16 residues. In DNA, the CDR3 is TGTGCCAGCAGTTACTCGCAAGGGACAGGGGGCGCGGGCTACACCTTC. It yields the protein CASSYSQGTGGAGYTF.

The chain is built from TRBV27 and TRBJ2-2; perhaps TRBD1 as D (5 bases). V was pared by 2 bases and J by 5 bases, with 6 bases between. Germline loops: CDR1 MNHEY, CDR2 SMNVEV (reference sequence). The CDR3 is 13 amino acids. As DNA, the CDR3 is TGTGCCAGCAGTTTAAAGGGGACCGGGGAGCTGTTTTTT. Its protein is CASSLKGTGELFF.

The V and J genes are TRBV27 and TRBJ1-1, with 9 bases fitting TRBD1. CDR3 length equals 14 residues. V lost 6 bases to trimming and J lost 6 bases; unmatched junction nucleotides: 8. Germline assignment: CDR1 MNHEY and CDR2 SMNVEV (reference sequence). The CDR3 bases are TGTGCCAGCAGCACTACAGGGGGCAGGGCTGAAGCTTTCTTT. This translates into CASSTTGGRAEAFF.

V usage is TRBV7-6 and J usage is TRBJ2-2, with D perhaps TRBD2 (7 bases). The CDR3 contains 17 residues. CDR1 is SGHVS, CDR2 FNYEAQ, per germline. Trimming cost V 3 bases and J 2 bases, with 16 bases left between them. CDR3 in amino acids: CASSFPRGGHNTGELFF. DNA of the CDR3: TGTGCCAGCAGCTTCCCCCGCGGGGGCCATAACACCGGGGAGCTGTTTTTT.

The rearrangement links TRBV4-1 to TRBJ2-7; the match to TRBD1 covers 11 bases. The CDR3 consists of 15 residues. J lost 3 bases, V lost 3 bases, and 4 bases had no gene match. Per germline, CDR1 MGHRA and CDR2 YSYEKL. The CDR3 is CASSQGQGGHYEQYF. The CDR3 DNA follows: TGCGCCAGCAGCCAGGGACAGGGGGGCCACTACGAGCAGTACTTC.

This chain links TRBV27 with TRBJ2-7; D remains ambiguous. The CDR3 contains 17 residues. Germline assignment: CDR1 MNHEY and CDR2 SMNVEV (reference sequence). V shed 8 bases and J shed 4 bases, with 27 bases lying between them. The CDR3 here is CASSKGALGSNKYEQYF. In nucleotides, the CDR3 is TGTGCCAGCTCCAAAGGAGCCCTCGGCTCCAACAAATACGAGCAGTACTTC.

V is TRBV30 and J is TRBJ1-3; 9 positions agree with TRBD1. There are 16 residues in the CDR3. In germline, CDR1 is GTSNPN, CDR2 SVGIG (reference sequence). Trimming took 3 bases from V and 4 from J; bases not matched to a gene: 10. CDR3 coding DNA: TGTGCCTGGAGCCTTCGGAGGGGACAGGGAGGAAACACCATATATTTT. This sequence encodes CAWSLRRGQGGNTIYF.

The V gene is TRBV6-5, the J gene TRBJ1-5; the D is unclear. Germline CDR1 MNHEY, CDR2 SVGAGI. V lost 2 bases, J lost 5 bases, and 10 bases lay in between. The CDR3 sequence is 14 residues long. Here the CDR3 reads CASSYRQADQPQHF. The CDR3 nucleotides are TGTGCCAGCAGTTACCGGCAGGCCGATCAGCCCCAGCATTTT.

As for this clone: The junction shows a germline mismatch at one end, possibly a read error. The chain is built from TRBV7-6 and TRBJ2-7, with TRBD2 identical over 7 bases. This CDR3 contains 14 residues. Per the germline V gene, CDR1 is SGHVS and CDR2 is FNYEAQ. CDR3 amino acids: CASSLGRESHEQYF. DNA for the CDR3: TGTGCCAGCAGTTTAGGGCGGGAGTCACACGAGCAGTACTTC.

The chain joins TRBV4-3 to TRBJ1-4, with no clear D. This CDR3 contains 17 residues. The germline V gene has CDR1 LGHNA and CDR2 YSLEER. The germline V and J ends were trimmed by 0 bases and 1 base, with 12 bases remaining between them. CDR3 sequence (DNA): TGCGCCAGCAGCCAAGATAGCGGGGTTGGAACTAATGAAAAACTGTTTTTT. Translation gives CASSQDSGVGTNEKLFF.

The chain carries TRBV6-5 and TRBJ1-1; tentatively, D is TRBD1 (6 bases). There are 16 residues in the CDR3. CDR1 and CDR2 (germline): MNHEY, SVGAGI. Trimming pared 2 bases from V and 3 bases from J, leaving 16 bases between. CDR3 DNA sequence: TGTGCCAGCAGTTACGTTAACAGGGTTTTTTACACTGAAGCTTTCTTT. Translating gives CASSYVNRVFYTEAFF.

The rearrangement links TRBV28 to TRBJ2-7; maybe TRBD1 (5 bases). Trimming removed 5 bases from V and 1 base from J, with 15 bases in between. CDR1 is MDHEN, CDR2 SYDVKM, per germline. The CDR3 sequence is 15 residues long. The CDR3 coding sequence is TGTGCCAGCAGTGCCACCAGGGCAGGGTCCTACGAGCAGTACTTC. Translating gives CASSATRAGSYEQYF. Combining the CDR3 with reference TRBV28 and TRBJ2-7 gives the whole variable domain DVKVTQSSRYLVKRTGEKVFLECVQDMDHENMFWYRQDPGLGLRLIYFSYDVKMKEKGDIPEGYSVSREKKERFSLILESASTNQTSMYLCASSATRAGSYEQYFGPGTRLTVT.

The genes are TRBV7-8 and TRBJ1-1; perhaps TRBD1 as D (5 bases). CDR3 length: 14 amino acids. The germline V and J ends were trimmed by 3 bases and 4 bases, with 12 bases remaining between them. Germline lookup yields CDR1 SGHVS and CDR2 FQNEAQ. The CDR3 DNA reads as TGTGCCAGCAGCTTGCCAGGGATTCGCACTGAAGCTTTCTTT. Translated: CASSLPGIRTEAFF. The full variable domain, in which reference TRBV7-8 and TRBJ1-1 provide the parts outside the CDR3, is GAGVSQSPRYKVAKRGQDVALRCDPISGHVSLFWYQQALGQGPEFLTYFQNEAQLDKSGLPSDRFFAERPEGSVSTLKIQRTQQEDSAVYLCASSLPGIRTEAFFGQGTRLTVV.

The chain carries TRBV9 and TRBJ2-1, with TRBD1 matching over 7 bases. This CDR3 contains 16 residues. From germline, CDR1 is SGDLS and CDR2 YYNGEE. V dropped 0 bases and J dropped 5; count of bases not matched to a gene: 8. Here the CDR3 reads CASSVGSRDRDNEQFF. The DNA for the CDR3 is TGTGCCAGCAGCGTAGGATCCCGAGACAGGGACAATGAGCAGTTCTTC.